This T cell receptor beta chain came from a study of blood T cell repertoires in COVID-19. Study background: Material from acute and convalescent COVID-19 was sourced from the United States, Italy and Spain.

In the original analysis: Estimation of nucleated cell counts relied on the amplification of reference gene primers. Data came from immunoSEQ multiplex PCR; TCRdb stores just in-frame clones and leaves some out. Clone size and V and J calls were adopted from that table, with D and trimming inferred from the DNA. The data contain some 250,000 clones, 81% of them singletons. The CDR3 runs to 16 residues. The V gene end was trimmed by 4 bases and the J gene end by 2 bases; junction bases not matched to a gene: 7. Germline V CDR1 and CDR2: SGHTA, FQGNSA. The receptor comes from a woman aged 60-70 years with active or convalescent COVID-19. The J gene is TRBJ1-2, the V gene TRBV7-2; 10 bases match TRBD1. The sequencing sample was made of peripheral blood. The CDR3 protein is CASSWGSGQGNYGYTF. The CDR3 DNA reads as TGTGCCAGCAGCTGGGGTTCGGGACAGGGGAACTATGGCTACACCTTC.